A selection of T cell receptor beta chains follows, all from one sample in a study of blood T cell repertoires in COVID-19. This table comes from immunoSEQ multiplex PCR, and its TCRdb copy is limited to in-frame clones, with some not included. In the table there are hundreds of thousands of clones, approximately 82% of which are singletons. The sequenced sample was peripheral blood. Every receptor here comes from a woman aged 80 or older with acute or convalescent COVID-19. Each CDR3 is given without its conserved first and last residue. Fields, in order: CDR3 length, V gene, CDR3 protein.

CDR3 length: 12
V gene: TRBV5-1
CDR3 protein: ASSLGGQGDGYT

CDR3 length: 10
V gene: TRBV29-1
CDR3 protein: SVERGRLGYT

CDR3 length: 11
V gene: TRBV7-2
CDR3 protein: ASSAGLWYEQY

CDR3 length: 13
V gene: TRBV18
CDR3 protein: ASSPPGPLRYEQY

CDR3 length: 15
V gene: TRBV5-5
CDR3 protein: ASSSVLRAGGSSEQY

CDR3 length: 12
V gene: TRBV7-9
CDR3 protein: ASSFGQLNTEAF

CDR3 length: 10
V gene: TRBV30
CDR3 protein: AWETSGRELF

CDR3 length: 13
V gene: TRBV24-1
CDR3 protein: ATSEQGAFTGELF

CDR3 length: 13
V gene: TRBV2
CDR3 protein: ASKRGQDLNYGYT

CDR3 length: 14
V gene: TRBV6-5
CDR3 protein: ASSYSFGQPNYEQY

CDR3 length: 16
V gene: TRBV27
CDR3 protein: ASSLLGRQGRSGNTIY

CDR3 length: 13
V gene: TRBV3-1/TRBV3-2
CDR3 protein: ASSQAGQARNTIY

CDR3 length: 12
V gene: TRBV24-1
CDR3 protein: ATSEGGTAYEQY

CDR3 length: 13
V gene: TRBV6-2/TRBV6-3
CDR3 protein: ASSYSSGRRYEQY

CDR3 length: 10
V gene: TRBV4-2
CDR3 protein: ASSQEGTRLF

CDR3 length: 16
V gene: TRBV7-2
CDR3 protein: ASSQPRDRGQSNYGYT

CDR3 length: 12
V gene: TRBV5-1
CDR3 protein: ASSPGTGNEKLF

CDR3 length: 12
V gene: TRBV5-4
CDR3 protein: ASSSWDRAYGYT

CDR3 length: 12
V gene: TRBV2
CDR3 protein: ASSRLAGVWEQY

CDR3 length: 12
V gene: TRBV3-1/TRBV3-2
CDR3 protein: ASSDTGPYYGYT

CDR3 length: 12
V gene: TRBV6-1
CDR3 protein: ASSEGGANYGYT

CDR3 length: 12
V gene: TRBV28
CDR3 protein: ASSSTGRDYGYT